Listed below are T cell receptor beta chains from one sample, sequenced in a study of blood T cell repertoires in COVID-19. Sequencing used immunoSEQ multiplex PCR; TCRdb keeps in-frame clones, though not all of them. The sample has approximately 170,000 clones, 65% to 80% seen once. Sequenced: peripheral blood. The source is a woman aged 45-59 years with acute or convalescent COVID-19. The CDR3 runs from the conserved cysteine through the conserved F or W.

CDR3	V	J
CASSEPGQGGEQYF	TRBV10-2	TRBJ2-7
CASMDRERNSPLHF	TRBV19	TRBJ1-6
CASSFSGYTEAFF	TRBV11-2	TRBJ1-1
CASSASGTGGLNSPLHF	TRBV9	TRBJ1-6
CASSHGGAYSYEQYF	TRBV27	TRBJ2-7
CASSLEFGGTDTQYF	TRBV7-8	TRBJ2-3
CASSQGDAGGAFF	TRBV3-1/TRBV3-2	TRBJ1-1
CASTELGGAINTDTQYF	TRBV2	TRBJ2-3
CAISRDKYEQYF	TRBV10-3	TRBJ2-7
CASSSLGGQSYEQYF	TRBV18	TRBJ2-7
CASSRGQGVNNEQFF	TRBV6-5	TRBJ2-1
CASSHLDRGIGEAFF	TRBV13	TRBJ1-1
CASSPTGRVTIYEQYF	TRBV25-1	TRBJ2-7
CASSLGGQRATGEQYF	TRBV7-2	TRBJ2-7
CASRTDRGISGNTIYF	TRBV28	TRBJ1-3
CASSLGTVYSGANVLTF	TRBV28	TRBJ2-6
CASTGQGRRGYTF	TRBV12-3/TRBV12-4	TRBJ1-2
CASSPLAGVLDTQYF	TRBV19	TRBJ2-3
CASSEEGLTEQYF	TRBV2	TRBJ2-7
CASSLAQGNTEAFF	TRBV4-1	TRBJ1-1
CASGLAGVVRNEQFF	TRBV5-6	TRBJ2-1
CASSHGGTVSYEQYF	TRBV7-2	TRBJ2-7
CASSTRTVNEQFF	TRBV21-1	TRBJ2-1
CASSLRADYYNEQFF	TRBV7-2	TRBJ2-1
CAWSEYSYNSPLHF	TRBV30	TRBJ1-6
CASSLLGRGTTNEKLFF	TRBV7-2	TRBJ1-4